This is a list of T cell receptor beta chains from one sample in a study of identical twins. Each CDR3 protein is one row after TCRdb ran MiXCR on the 5' RACE reads. The repertoire includes about 100,000 distinct CDR3 sequences, 5.9% of them detected once, and 9.5% to 15% sits in the top ten. Sequencing was done on a sample of memory T cells sorted from blood. The receptors derive from a woman in her forties or fifties in good health. CDR3s include the opening cysteine and the closing phenylalanine or tryptophan. The order of the fields is J gene, D gene, clone size, V gene, CDR3 DNA, CDR3 protein. D genes are given only for firm matches. Size is omitted from some rows. Given values are once, few, many or a class for expanded clones.

J: TRBJ2-1
D: TRBD2
size: many
V: TRBV20-1
DNA: TGCAGTGCTAGAGATCTCCTAGCGGGAGTGAAAAATGAGCAGTTCTTC
CDR3: CSARDLLAGVKNEQFF

J: TRBJ2-3
D: -
size: many
V: TRBV6-4
DNA: TGTGCCAGCAGTGAGACCGAGACAGATACGCAGTATTTT
CDR3: CASSETETDTQYF

J: TRBJ2-5
D: -
size: -
V: TRBV15
DNA: TGTGCCACCAGCACCTCTACGGGTAGGGAGACCCAGTACTTC
CDR3: CATSTSTGRETQYF

J: TRBJ2-3
D: -
size: -
V: TRBV5-4
DNA: TGTGCCAGCAGCTGGGTTAGCGGTGATACGCAGTATTTT
CDR3: CASSWVSGDTQYF

J: TRBJ1-5
D: -
size: many
V: TRBV15
DNA: TGTGCCACCAGCAGGACTGGGGACACCTATCAGCCCCAGCATTTT
CDR3: CATSRTGDTYQPQHF

J: TRBJ1-1
D: -
size: many
V: TRBV5-1
DNA: TGCGCCAGCAGCTTGGGGAATCGAGGGACTGAAGCTTTCTTT
CDR3: CASSLGNRGTEAFF

J: TRBJ2-3
D: TRBD2
size: many
V: TRBV12-3/TRBV12-4
DNA: TGTGCCAGCAGCCTGACTAGCCCTAGCACAGATACGCAGTATTTT
CDR3: CASSLTSPSTDTQYF

J: TRBJ1-3
D: -
size: many
V: TRBV7-2
DNA: TGTGCCAGCAGCTTACACCGGGACGCTGGAAACACCATATATTTT
CDR3: CASSLHRDAGNTIYF

J: TRBJ2-7
D: -
size: -
V: TRBV6-2/TRBV6-3
DNA: TGTGCCAGCAGTAAGGTGGCAGCTCTGAACGAGCAGTACTTC
CDR3: CASSKVAALNEQYF

J: TRBJ1-3
D: -
size: few
V: TRBV5-1
DNA: TGCGCCAGCAGCTTGGCTCCGGGACAATCTGGAAACACCATATATTTT
CDR3: CASSLAPGQSGNTIYF

J: TRBJ1-5
D: TRBD1
size: many
V: TRBV5-1
DNA: TGCGCCAGCAGCTTGGACCCAGGGGGAAATCAGCCCCAGCATTTT
CDR3: CASSLDPGGNQPQHF

J: TRBJ2-7
D: -
size: -
V: TRBV9
DNA: TGTGCCAGCAGCGTAGGCGGCGAGACGGGAGTGGCCGAGCAGTACTTC
CDR3: CASSVGGETGVAEQYF

J: TRBJ1-1
D: TRBD1
size: few
V: TRBV10-3
DNA: TGTGCCATCAGTGGGGGACAGGGTTTCGGTGAGGAAGCTTTCTTT
CDR3: CAISGGQGFGEEAFF

J: TRBJ1-1
D: -
size: many
V: TRBV18
DNA: TGTGCCAGCACTATTGGGGTGAATGTGGGGACTGAAGCTTTCTTT
CDR3: CASTIGVNVGTEAFF

J: TRBJ2-7
D: -
size: many
V: TRBV5-1
DNA: TGCGCCAGCAGCTTGGAGGGATTAGAGCAGTACTTC
CDR3: CASSLEGLEQYF

J: TRBJ2-1
D: -
size: many
V: TRBV6-2/TRBV6-3
DNA: TGTGCCAGCATAGGGACTTCCAATGAGCAGTTCTTC
CDR3: CASIGTSNEQFF

J: TRBJ2-3
D: -
size: many
V: TRBV6-2/TRBV6-3
DNA: TGTGCCAGCAGTTTCCTAGATACGCAGTATTTT
CDR3: CASSFLDTQYF

J: TRBJ2-7
D: TRBD2
size: many
V: TRBV28
DNA: TGTGCCAGCAAAGGGGGACGGGGGGGTTACGAGCAGTACTTC
CDR3: CASKGGRGGYEQYF

J: TRBJ2-5
D: TRBD2
size: many
V: TRBV5-1
DNA: TGCGCCAGCAGCGATCTGGGCCGTAAGCGGGAGGGGAAAGGAGAGACCCAGTACTTC
CDR3: CASSDLGRKREGKGETQYF

J: TRBJ2-2
D: TRBD2
size: many
V: TRBV5-1
DNA: TGCGCCAGCCAGACTAGCCCTAGGAACACCGGGGAGCTGTTTTTT
CDR3: CASQTSPRNTGELFF

J: TRBJ1-3
D: -
size: many
V: TRBV3-1
DNA: TGTGCCAGCAGCCAAGGGGCAGGGCTTTACACCATATATTTT
CDR3: CASSQGAGLYTIYF

J: TRBJ2-3
D: TRBD2
size: many
V: TRBV5-1
DNA: TGCGCCAGCAGCTCAGCGGGAGACTCCACAGATACGCAGTATTTT
CDR3: CASSSAGDSTDTQYF

J: TRBJ2-3
D: -
size: -
V: TRBV5-4
DNA: TGTGCCAGCAGCCGACCTAGCACAGATACGCAGTATTTT
CDR3: CASSRPSTDTQYF

J: TRBJ2-1
D: TRBD1
size: many
V: TRBV5-1
DNA: TGCGCCAGCAGCTTTGGGACAGGGACCTACAATGAGCAGTTCTTC
CDR3: CASSFGTGTYNEQFF

J: TRBJ2-3
D: TRBD2
size: many
V: TRBV2
DNA: TGTGCCAGCAGCCCGTCAGCGGGGAGCACAGATACGCAGTATTTT
CDR3: CASSPSAGSTDTQYF

J: TRBJ2-5
D: TRBD1
size: few
V: TRBV5-1
DNA: TGCGCCAGCAGCTTGGCCGGGGGACAGGGGCGCGAGACCCAGTACTTC
CDR3: CASSLAGGQGRETQYF

J: TRBJ2-1
D: -
size: many
V: TRBV5-1
DNA: TGCGCCAGCAGCTTGGACGGCCTACTCAACTACAATGAGCAGTTCTTC
CDR3: CASSLDGLLNYNEQFF

J: TRBJ2-7
D: -
size: many
V: TRBV20-1
DNA: TGCAGTGCTAGACCCGGGACTCCCTACGAGCAGTACTTC
CDR3: CSARPGTPYEQYF

J: TRBJ2-3
D: -
size: -
V: TRBV29-1
DNA: TGCACCGTCTGGATGCTAGGTACGCAGTATTTT
CDR3: CTVWMLGTQYF

J: TRBJ2-1
D: -
size: -
V: TRBV18
DNA: TGTGCCAGCTCACCACGGGGGGACAATGAGCAGTTCTTC
CDR3: CASSPRGDNEQFF

J: TRBJ2-1
D: TRBD2
size: many
V: TRBV10-1
DNA: TGCGCCAGCAGAGAGCCTTATTCTGGGCTAGCGGGAGGGCCCTCATCCTACAATGAGCAGTTCTTC
CDR3: CASREPYSGLAGGPSSYNEQFF

J: TRBJ2-1
D: TRBD1
size: many
V: TRBV19
DNA: TGTGCCAGTAGCAGGGGGTCTAATGAGAATGAGCAGTTCTTC
CDR3: CASSRGSNENEQFF

J: TRBJ2-1
D: -
size: many
V: TRBV11-2
DNA: TGTGCCAGCCGGCGCGGGACCCCCAATGAGCAGTTCTTC
CDR3: CASRRGTPNEQFF

J: TRBJ1-1
D: -
size: many
V: TRBV25-1
DNA: TGTGCCATTACAGGTTCCTTCACTGAAGCTTTCTTT
CDR3: CAITGSFTEAFF

J: TRBJ1-2
D: -
size: many
V: TRBV5-6
DNA: TGTGCCAGCAGCTTGGGCAGGGATTCCATCTATGGCTACACCTTC
CDR3: CASSLGRDSIYGYTF

J: TRBJ2-2
D: TRBD2
size: many
V: TRBV5-1
DNA: TGCGCCAGCAGCCATGGACTAGCTACAATCGGCGGGGAGCTGTTTTTT
CDR3: CASSHGLATIGGELFF

J: TRBJ2-1
D: TRBD2
size: few
V: TRBV18
DNA: TGTGCCAGCTCACCCTCCCGACTAGCGGGATTGGGCGATGAGCAGTTCTTC
CDR3: CASSPSRLAGLGDEQFF

J: TRBJ2-2
D: -
size: many
V: TRBV7-2
DNA: TGTGCCAGCAGCTTATCCTCCATAGGGAACACCGGGGAGCTGTTTTTT
CDR3: CASSLSSIGNTGELFF

J: TRBJ2-3
D: TRBD2
size: many
V: TRBV24-1
DNA: TGTGCCACCAGTGGATTGGCGGGAGGTCCCACAGATACGCAGTATTTT
CDR3: CATSGLAGGPTDTQYF

J: TRBJ1-2
D: -
size: many
V: TRBV7-6
DNA: TGTGCCAGCAGCCCCCGGTGGAGAGGGGGCTACACCTTC
CDR3: CASSPRWRGGYTF

J: TRBJ2-1
D: TRBD2
size: many
V: TRBV5-1
DNA: TGCGCCAGCAGCCCCGGGACTAGCGGGAGCCAGTTCTTC
CDR3: CASSPGTSGSQFF

J: TRBJ1-1
D: -
size: many
V: TRBV7-9
DNA: TGTGCCAGCAGCTTCGAAGGGAACACTGAAGTTTTCTTT
CDR3: CASSFEGNTEVFF

J: TRBJ1-5
D: TRBD1
size: many
V: TRBV29-1
DNA: TGCAGCGTTGTTCTTTCAGGGGGGTTACAGCCCCAGCATTTT
CDR3: CSVVLSGGLQPQHF

J: TRBJ2-1
D: -
size: once
V: TRBV10-3
DNA: TGTGCCATCAGTTCGGGAGATAATGAGCAGTTATTC
CDR3: CAISSGDNEQLF